This T cell receptor (beta chain) was retrieved from a study of T cells in Graves' hyperthyroidism and ophthalmopathy. Study overall: At the time of initial diagnosis and before any treatment, peripheral blood was collected.

Broader study findings: In blood, most of the thyroid clonotypes expanded above 0.001 were also present.

This clonotype was detected many times. Its antigen is as yet unknown. Patients showing uncontrolled infection, other autoimmune disease, pregnancy or lactation were ineligible. RNA transcripts served as the template for amplifying TCR beta CDR3 regions. In the first-round RT-PCR of the TCR CDR3, the HTBI primer set was used. TCRdb re-called the multiplex PCR reads with MiXCR, one entry per CDR3 protein. The sample contains about 380,000 distinct CDR3 sequences, approximately 17% of which appear only once. The clonotype comes from a man younger than 35 with Graves' ophthalmopathy. The material sequenced was blood.

The CDR3: CASSRDRGGTGELFF. CDR3 DNA: TGTGCCAGCAGCCGGGACAGGGGAGGGACCGGGGAGCTGTTTTTT. The V gene is TRBV7-2, the J gene TRBJ2-2; 10 nucleotides match TRBD1. The CDR3 is made up of 15 amino acids. The germline V gene has CDR1 SGHTA and CDR2 FQGNSA. V was pared by 5 bases and J by 5 bases, with 5 bases of the junction left unmatched.